One sample yielded the 17 T cell receptor beta chains listed below, sequenced in a study of lymphopenia after photon versus proton radiotherapy. Using immunoSEQ multiplex PCR, the repertoire was profiled, and TCRdb retains in-frame clones only, with some absent. The sample contains some 55,000 clones, approximately 83% of which appear only once. This material consisted of peripheral blood, taken from a patient treated with photon-based radiotherapy. The receptors derive from a man aged 35 to 55 with gastric cancer.

CDR3 DNA: TGCGCCAGCAGTGCGTCAGGGGGGCTGGCTGGAAACACCATATATTTT. It encodes CASSASGGLAGNTIYF. V and J are TRBV10-2 and TRBJ1-3; TRBD1 aligns across 7 bases. The germline V gene encodes CDR1 WSHSY and CDR2 SAAADI. V lost 4 bases, J lost 2 bases, and 8 bases stayed unmatched. This CDR3 spans 16 amino acids.

V and J are TRBV4-3 and TRBJ2-5, with D perhaps given as TRBD1 or TRBD2 (5 bases each). Germline CDR1 LGHNA, CDR2 YSLEER. Trimming took 0 bases from V and 2 from J, leaving 13 bases between them. The CDR3 runs to 16 residues. The chain's CDR3 is CASSQDVGGGQETQYF. CDR3 DNA sequence: TGCGCCAGCAGCCAAGACGTTGGGGGTGGGCAAGAGACCCAGTACTTC.

This clone occurred once. The chain couples TRBV6-6 to TRBJ2-3, with unresolved D. V lost 2 bases and J 5 bases, leaving 8 bases between the germline ends. The CDR3 length is 13 residues. Germline CDR1 and CDR2: MNHNY and SVGAGI (reference sequence). In DNA form, the CDR3 reads TGTGCCAGCAGTTACGAGCCAGAAGATACGCAGTATTTT. This sequence encodes CASSYEPEDTQYF.

Regarding this clone: Germline is not matched at one junction end, which may reflect a read error. The genes are TRBV6-6 and TRBJ1-1, with 9 nucleotides matching TRBD1. In germline, CDR1 is MNHNY, CDR2 SVGAGI (reference sequence). The CDR3 spans 15 residues. The CDR3 here is CASSYSTGGGEGAFF. CDR3 DNA sequence: TGTGCCAGCAGCTACTCCACAGGGGGCGGAGAGGGAGCTTTCTTT.

This clone came up once. The chain couples TRBV19 to TRBJ1-2; 10 nucleotides align to TRBD1. Germline CDR1 and CDR2: LNHDA and SQIVND (reference sequence). J was trimmed by 7 bases and V by 7 bases; bases with no gene match: 18. The CDR3 contains 17 residues. In nucleotides, the CDR3 is TGTGCCAGTACGGGTAGGGGACAGGGGACAACTATCGCTGGCTACACCTTC. This sequence encodes CASTGRGQGTTIAGYTF.

The chain uses TRBV6-4 and TRBJ2-3; TRBD2 aligns across 9 bases. V lost 4 bases and J lost 2; bases outside the gene matches: 1. CDR1 is MRHNA, CDR2 SNTAGT, per germline. The CDR3 has 14 amino acids. CDR3 sequence reads: CASSGGGATDTQYF. CDR3 nucleotide sequence: TGTGCCAGCAGTGGCGGGGGGGCCACAGATACGCAGTATTTT.

The chain couples TRBV4-3 to TRBJ1-4; possible D gene TRBD1, 5 bases. The CDR3 is 17 amino acids. Trimming took 1 base from V and 2 from J, leaving 14 bases between them. The germline V gene encodes CDR1 LGHNA and CDR2 YSLEER. The CDR3 DNA sequence: TGCGCCAGCAGCCAAGGCCCCCCACAGGCGACTAATGAAAAACTGTTTTTT. This translates into CASSQGPPQATNEKLFF.

The V call is TRBV25-1, the J call TRBJ1-1; no firm D call. Trimming stripped 7 bases from V and 2 bases from J, with 14 bases between. Germline V gives CDR1 MGHDK, CDR2 SYGVNS. The CDR3 spans 14 residues. Here the CDR3 DNA reads TGTGCCAGCACCACCGGCGAGGGAAACACTGAAGCTTTCTTT. Protein sequence: CASTTGEGNTEAFF.

This chain links TRBV11-2 with TRBJ1-5; D ambiguous. Germline-derived CDR1 and CDR2 are SGHAT and FQNNGV. The CDR3 length is 13 residues. V lost 0 bases and J lost 5, with 5 bases in between. The CDR3 DNA reads as TGTGCCAGCAGCTTAGAAGGCCATCAGCCCCAGCATTTT. Residues: CASSLEGHQPQHF.

V and J are TRBV7-3 and TRBJ2-4, with D uncertain. The germline V gene encodes CDR1 SGHTA and CDR2 FQGTGA. The CDR3 loop spans 14 amino acids. The V gene lost 3 bases and the J gene lost 9 bases, with 15 bases spanning the gap. The CDR3 coding sequence is TGTGCCAGCAGCTTCGGAACGACTTCGGGCATTCAGTACTTC. Its protein is CASSFGTTSGIQYF.

The genes are TRBV7-9 and TRBJ1-3; the D is unclear. V lost 2 bases and J 0 bases, leaving 11 bases between the germline ends. This CDR3 region has 16 residues. CDR1 and CDR2 from the germline V gene are SEHNR and FQNEAQ (reference sequence). CDR3 residues: CASSLRQSVSGNTIYF. For the CDR3, the DNA is TGTGCCAGCAGCTTAAGGCAGTCCGTCTCTGGAAACACCATATATTTT.

The chain recombines TRBV6-5 with TRBJ1-3; D possibly corresponds to TRBD1 (6 bases). Trimming shortened V by 6 bases and J by 0 bases, and 9 bases separated the two germline ends. Germline V gene data show CDR1 as MNHEY and CDR2 as SVGAGI. The CDR3 length is 14 residues. DNA of the CDR3: TGTGCCAGCAGACGGACAGACTCTGGAAACACCATATATTTT. Its protein product is CASRRTDSGNTIYF.

This clone was observed once. The V gene is TRBV7-3, the J gene TRBJ1-3, with TRBD1 matching 7 bases. The germline V gene has CDR1 SGHTA and CDR2 FQGTGA. This CDR3 is 16 amino acids long. Unmatched junction bases numbered 11, after V lost 5 bases and J lost 4 bases. In DNA, the CDR3 is TGTGCCAGCAGCATATCGACAGGGACTTTGGGAAACACCATATATTTT. Translated, it gives CASSISTGTLGNTIYF.

The rearrangement links TRBV9 to TRBJ2-1, with 9 bases that match TRBD2. Germline V gene lookup returns CDR1 SGDLS and CDR2 YYNGEE. The CDR3 is 15 residues long. The J segment lost 6 bases and the V segment lost 0 bases, leaving 4 bases of the junction unmatched. The CDR3 nucleotides are TGTGCCAGCAGCGTAGTAGCGGGGGTCGGCAATGAGCAGTTCTTC. Translated: CASSVVAGVGNEQFF.

The rearrangement uses TRBV27 and TRBJ1-1; D gene unclear. The CDR3 runs 14 residues. Trimming shortened V by 4 bases and J by 0 bases, and 9 bases separated the two germline ends. Germline-derived CDR1 and CDR2 are MNHEY and SMNVEV (reference sequence). The CDR3 nucleotides are TGTGCCAGCAGTTCCGCCGAACTGAACACTGAAGCTTTCTTT. This translates into CASSSAELNTEAFF.

The chain has TRBV5-1 and TRBJ2-7; 7 bases agree with TRBD2. Germline CDR1 SGHRS, CDR2 YFSETQ. CDR3 length: 15 amino acids. V shed 0 bases, J shed 3 bases, and the junction held 6 bases outside the gene matches. DNA of the CDR3: TGCGCCAGCAGCTTGGGAGGGACGGGGGGCTACGAGCAGTACTTC. It encodes CASSLGGTGGYEQYF.

This chain connects TRBV5-5 to TRBJ2-5; TRBD1 aligns across 7 bases. In germline, CDR1 is SGHKS, CDR2 YYEKEE (reference sequence). With V trimmed by 4 bases and J by 1 base, 7 bases remained unmatched. The length of the CDR3 is 15 residues. CDR3 sequence: CASSQGDNTQETQYF. The CDR3 DNA reads as TGTGCCAGCAGCCAGGGGGACAACACCCAAGAGACCCAGTACTTC.